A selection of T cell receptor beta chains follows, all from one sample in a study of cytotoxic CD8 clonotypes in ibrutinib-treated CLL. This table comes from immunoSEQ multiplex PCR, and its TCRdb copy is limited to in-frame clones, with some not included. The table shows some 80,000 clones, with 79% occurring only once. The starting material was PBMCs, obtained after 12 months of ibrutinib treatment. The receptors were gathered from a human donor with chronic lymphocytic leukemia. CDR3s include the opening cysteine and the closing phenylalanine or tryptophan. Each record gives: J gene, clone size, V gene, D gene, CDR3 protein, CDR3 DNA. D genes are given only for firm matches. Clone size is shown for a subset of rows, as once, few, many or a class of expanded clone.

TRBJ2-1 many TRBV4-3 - CASSPTGNEQFF TGCGCCAGCAGCCCCACAGGGAATGAGCAGTTCTTC
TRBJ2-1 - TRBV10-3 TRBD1 CAISVGTGGDEQFF TGTGCCATCAGTGTGGGGACAGGGGGGGATGAGCAGTTCTTC
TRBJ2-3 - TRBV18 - CASSPDGRGPHTQYF TGTGCCAGCTCACCCGATGGTAGGGGCCCACATACGCAGTATTTT
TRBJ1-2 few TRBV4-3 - CASSQDGPGPNYGYTF TGCGCCAGCAGCCAAGATGGTCCGGGCCCTAACTATGGCTACACCTTC
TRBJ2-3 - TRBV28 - CASRPQGRADTQYF TGTGCCAGCAGGCCACAGGGCCGGGCAGATACGCAGTATTTT
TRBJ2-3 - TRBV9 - CASSESGGGYTDTQYF TGTGCCAGCAGCGAGTCGGGAGGGGGCTACACAGATACGCAGTATTTT
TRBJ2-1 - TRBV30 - CASSSVHYNEQFF TGTGCCTCATCTAGCGTTCACTACAATGAGCAGTTCTTC
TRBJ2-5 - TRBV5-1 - CASSLGSVEETQYF TGCGCCAGCAGCTTGGGTTCGGTGGAAGAGACCCAGTACTTC
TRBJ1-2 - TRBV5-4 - CASSLGGDSYGYTF TGTGCCAGCAGCTTGGGCGGAGACAGTTATGGCTACACCTTC
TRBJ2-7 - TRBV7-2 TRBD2 CASSSKGLAGDSYEQYF TGTGCCAGCAGCTCGAAGGGGCTAGCGGGGGACTCCTACGAGCAGTACTTC
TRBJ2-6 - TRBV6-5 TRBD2 CASTEGLAGANVLTF TGTGCCAGCACCGAAGGACTAGCGGGGGCCAACGTCCTGACTTTC
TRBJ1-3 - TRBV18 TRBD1 CASSQGQSGNTIYF TGTGCCAGCTCACAGGGACAGTCTGGAAACACCATATATTTT
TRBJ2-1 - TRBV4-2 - CASSQDDNNEQFF TGTGCCAGCAGCCAAGACGACAACAATGAGCAGTTCTTC
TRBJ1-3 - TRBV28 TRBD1 CASNGQGKGNTIYF TGTGCCAGCAACGGACAGGGAAAAGGAAACACCATATATTTT
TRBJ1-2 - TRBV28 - CASSPPGSPSGNYGYTF TGTGCCAGCAGTCCCCCGGGATCCCCCTCAGGGAACTATGGCTACACCTTC
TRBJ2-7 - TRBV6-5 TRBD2 CASSYSGGGGYEQYF TGTGCCAGCAGTTACTCGGGCGGGGGTGGATACGAGCAGTACTTC
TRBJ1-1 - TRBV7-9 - CASSLQGGVGTEAFF TGTGCCAGCAGCCTCCAAGGGGGGGTGGGCACTGAAGCTTTCTTT
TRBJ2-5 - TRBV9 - CASSVGNGIQETQYF TGTGCCAGCAGCGTAGGGAACGGGATCCAAGAGACCCAGTACTTC
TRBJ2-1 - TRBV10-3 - CAISESTSGWDNEQFF TGTGCCATCAGTGAGTCGACAAGCGGTTGGGACAATGAGCAGTTCTTC
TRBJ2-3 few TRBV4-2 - CASSPPGDTQYF TGTGCCAGCAGCCCCCCGGGGGATACGCAGTATTTT
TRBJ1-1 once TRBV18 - CASSRGVMNTEAFF TGTGCCAGCTCACGAGGGGTAATGAACACTGAAGCTTTCTTT
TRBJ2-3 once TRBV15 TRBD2 CATSRRLAREGDTQYF TGTGCCACCAGCAGACGACTAGCGCGGGAGGGTGATACGCAGTATTTT
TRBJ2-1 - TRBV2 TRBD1 CASSGTGDYNEQFF TGTGCCAGCAGTGGGACAGGGGACTACAATGAGCAGTTCTTC
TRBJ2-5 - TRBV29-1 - CSAGGGDSQETQYF TGCAGCGCCGGGGGCGGGGACAGCCAAGAGACCCAGTACTTC
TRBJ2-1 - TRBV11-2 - CASSLDGRTNNEQFF TGTGCCAGCAGCTTAGATGGTCGGACTAACAATGAGCAGTTCTTC
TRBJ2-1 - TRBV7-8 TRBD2 CASTNSGRDLYNEQFF TGTGCCAGCACCAATAGCGGGAGGGATCTGTACAATGAGCAGTTCTTC
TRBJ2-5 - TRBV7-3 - CASSLGAQETQYF TGTGCCAGCAGCTTGGGTGCCCAAGAGACCCAGTACTTC
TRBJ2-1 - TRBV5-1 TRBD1 CASSLRDRGGRVF TGCGCCAGCAGCTTGAGGGACAGGGGGGGCCGGGTCTTC
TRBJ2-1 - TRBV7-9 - CASSLAVVGEQFF TGTGCCAGCAGCTTAGCAGTAGTGGGGGAGCAGTTCTTC
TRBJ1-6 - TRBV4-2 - CASSQDIRSSYNSPLHF TGTGCCAGCAGCCAAGATATCCGGAGCTCCTATAATTCACCCCTCCACTTT
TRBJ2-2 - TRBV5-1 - CASMLRGDGELFF TGCGCCAGCATGCTTAGAGGAGACGGGGAGCTGTTTTTT
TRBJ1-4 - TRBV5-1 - CASSLAGSWGEKLFF TGCGCCAGCAGCTTGGCCGGCTCCTGGGGTGAAAAACTGTTTTTT
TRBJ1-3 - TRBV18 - CASSPLVDYSGNTIYF TGTGCCAGCTCACCGTTAGTTGATTACTCTGGAAACACCATATATTTT
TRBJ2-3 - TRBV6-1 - CASSVWGLRYGLVTQYF TGTGCCAGCAGTGTCTGGGGCCTAAGGTACGGCCTTGTTACGCAGTATTTT
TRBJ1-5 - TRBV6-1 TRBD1 CASSGPTGLGNQPQHF TGTGCCAGCAGTGGGCCGACAGGGTTAGGCAATCAGCCCCAGCATTTT
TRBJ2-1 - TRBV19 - CASSVGPYNEQFF TGTGCCAGTAGTGTAGGCCCATACAATGAGCAGTTCTTC
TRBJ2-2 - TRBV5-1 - CASSGGVTTGELFF TGCGCCAGCAGCGGAGGAGTTACCACCGGGGAGCTGTTTTTT
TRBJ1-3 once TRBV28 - CASSHSSGNTIYF TGTGCCAGCAGCCACAGCTCTGGAAACACCATATATTTT
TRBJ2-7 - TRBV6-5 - CASSPRALYEQYF TGTGCCAGCAGTCCCCGGGCCCTCTACGAGCAGTACTTC
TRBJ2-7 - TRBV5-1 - CASSLRGALWEQYF TGCGCCAGCAGCTTGCGCGGGGCTCTCTGGGAGCAGTACTTC
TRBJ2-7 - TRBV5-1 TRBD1 CASSWTGTGAYEQYF TGCGCCAGCAGCTGGACCGGGACAGGGGCCTACGAGCAGTACTTC
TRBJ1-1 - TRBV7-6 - CASSLEKVTEAFF TGTGCCAGCAGCTTGGAGAAGGTTACTGAAGCTTTCTTT
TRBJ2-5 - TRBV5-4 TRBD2 CASSLGLAGEKTQYF TGTGCCAGCAGCTTGGGACTAGCGGGAGAGAAGACCCAGTACTTC
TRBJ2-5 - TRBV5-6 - CASSWGTTQYF TGTGCCAGCAGCTGGGGGACCACCCAGTACTTC